A single T cell receptor (beta chain) is shown here with its context. Trimming took off 1 base at V and 4 bases at J, with 14 bases between the two ends. The CDR3 has 15 amino acids. Germline V gene data show CDR1 as SEHNR and CDR2 as FQNEAQ (reference sequence). This table comes from immunoSEQ multiplex PCR, and its TCRdb copy is limited to in-frame clones, with some not included. The sample contains around 67,000 clones, about 83% of which appear only once. The sample originates from a study of blood T cell repertoires in COVID-19. About the research overall: Samples came from the United States, Italy and Spain, spanning acute and convalescent COVID-19.

Sample: peripheral blood. The chain uses TRBV7-9 and TRBJ2-7; TRBD2 is a possible D gene (6 bases). The clonotype comes from a man aged 45 to 65 with active COVID-19. The CDR3 here is CASSLVTGGKYEQYF. The CDR3 DNA sequence: TGTGCCAGCAGCTTAGTTACGGGCGGGAAGTACGAGCAGTACTTC.